This TCR beta chain is drawn from a study of OX40 agonist ivuxolimab in advanced cancers. Findings and limits, study-wide: More expanded clones were found, on average, in CD8+ than in CD4+ T cells. In the 0.1 to 3.0 mg/kg range, CD4+ and CD8+ blood T cells had expanded clonally by week 6.

As concerns this clone: What it recognizes is unknown.

Profiled with immunoSEQ multiplex PCR; TCRdb holds only in-frame clones, not every one. Here the sample spans tens of thousands of clones, 82% being singletons. CDR3 size: 15 residues. Germline V gene data show CDR1 as MNHEY and CDR2 as SVGAGI. V lost 0 bases, J lost 8 bases, and 2 bases stayed unmatched. Sequencing used CD4+ or CD8+ T cells sorted from blood, obtained in a trial of the OX40 agonist ivuxolimab. This chain connects TRBV6-5 to TRBJ2-2, with 11 nucleotides matching TRBD2. This receptor was identified in an adult with an advanced solid tumor such as melanoma, head and neck, liver or kidney cancer. The CDR3 here is CASSYSRTSGGELFF. CDR3 coding DNA: TGTGCCAGCAGTTACTCAAGGACTAGCGGGGGGGAGCTGTTTTTT.